This TCR beta chain was captured in a study of T cell responses to AZD1222 COVID-19 vaccine. Study results and caveats: The repertoires were collected only after the peak T cell response. Donor demographics were predominantly white British with a female majority; clonal diversity may be underestimated.

V gave up 5 bases and J gave up 13 bases; unmatched junction bases: 16. CDR1 and CDR2 from the germline V gene are LNHDA and SQIVND (reference sequence). The CDR3 sequence is 16 residues long. In the case of this clone: Its antigen is currently unknown.

Assay: immunoSEQ multiplex PCR; the TCRdb copy retains only in-frame clones and omits some. The sample holds about 110,000 clones, around 90% seen once. The chain couples TRBV19 to TRBJ1-6, with 8 positions matching TRBD1. The clonotype comes from an adult in good health. The specimen comprised peripheral blood, sampled on day 0 of AZD1222 vaccination. The CDR3, as DNA: TGTGCCAGTAGTCCACGGGACAGGTCAATGGGTTCGCCCCTCCACTTT. Protein sequence: CASSPRDRSMGSPLHF. The full variable domain, in which reference TRBV19 and TRBJ1-6 provide the parts outside the CDR3, is DGGITQSPKYLFRKEGQNVTLSCEQNLNHDAMYWYRQDPGQGLRLIYYSQIVNDFQKGDIAEGYSVSREKKESFPLTVTSAQKNPTAFYLCASSPRDRSMGSPLHFGNGTRLTVT.